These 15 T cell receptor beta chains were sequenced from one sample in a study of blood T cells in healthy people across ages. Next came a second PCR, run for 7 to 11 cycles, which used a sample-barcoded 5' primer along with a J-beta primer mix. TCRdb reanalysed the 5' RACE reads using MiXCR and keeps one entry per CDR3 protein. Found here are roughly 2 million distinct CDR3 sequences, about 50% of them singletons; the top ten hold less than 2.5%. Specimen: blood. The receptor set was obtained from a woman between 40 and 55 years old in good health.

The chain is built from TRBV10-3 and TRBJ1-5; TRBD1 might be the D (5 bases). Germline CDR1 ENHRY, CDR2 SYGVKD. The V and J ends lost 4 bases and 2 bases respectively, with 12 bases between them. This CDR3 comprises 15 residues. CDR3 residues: CAISGGQGGNQPQHF. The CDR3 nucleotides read TGTGCCATCAGTGGGGGTCAGGGAGGCAATCAGCCCCAGCATTTT.

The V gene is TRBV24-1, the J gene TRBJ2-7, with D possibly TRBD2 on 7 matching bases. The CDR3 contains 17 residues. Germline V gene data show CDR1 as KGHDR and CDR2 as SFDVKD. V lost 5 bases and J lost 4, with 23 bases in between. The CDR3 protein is CATSVSPGAGDTYEQYF. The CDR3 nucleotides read TGTGCCACCAGTGTCTCACCCGGTGCGGGGGACACATACGAGCAGTACTTC.

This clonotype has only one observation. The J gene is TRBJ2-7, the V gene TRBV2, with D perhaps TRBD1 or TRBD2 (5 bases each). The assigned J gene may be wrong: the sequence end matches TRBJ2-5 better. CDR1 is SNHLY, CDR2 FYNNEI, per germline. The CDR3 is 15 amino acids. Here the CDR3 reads CASSGSGFRGETQYF. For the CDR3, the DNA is TGTGCCAGCAGTGGGTCAGGGTTTCGCGGGGAGACCCAGTACTTC.

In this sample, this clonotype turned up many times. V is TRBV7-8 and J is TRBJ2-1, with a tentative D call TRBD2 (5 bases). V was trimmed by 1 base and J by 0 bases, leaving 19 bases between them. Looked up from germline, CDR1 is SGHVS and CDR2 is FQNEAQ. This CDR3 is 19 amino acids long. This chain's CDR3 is CASSLVGSRSGSSYNEQFF. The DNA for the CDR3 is TGTGCCAGCAGCTTAGTAGGGAGTAGGTCGGGGAGCTCCTACAATGAGCAGTTCTTC.

The CDR3: CASSDRQGGIQPQHF. CDR3 sequence (DNA): TGTGCCAGCAGTGACCGACAGGGGGGCATTCAGCCCCAGCATTTT. The chain links TRBV6-5 to TRBJ1-5; 9 nucleotides match TRBD1. The CDR3 is made up of 15 amino acids. CDR1 MNHEY and CDR2 SVGAGI come from the germline V gene. V trimming: 5 bases; J trimming: 6 bases; junction bases outside the gene matches: 8.

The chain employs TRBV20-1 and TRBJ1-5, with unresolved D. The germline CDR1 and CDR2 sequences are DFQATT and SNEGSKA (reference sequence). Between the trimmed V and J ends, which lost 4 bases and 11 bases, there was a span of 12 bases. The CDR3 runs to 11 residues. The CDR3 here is CSANDREAQHF. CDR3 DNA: TGCAGTGCTAATGACCGGGAAGCCCAGCATTTT.

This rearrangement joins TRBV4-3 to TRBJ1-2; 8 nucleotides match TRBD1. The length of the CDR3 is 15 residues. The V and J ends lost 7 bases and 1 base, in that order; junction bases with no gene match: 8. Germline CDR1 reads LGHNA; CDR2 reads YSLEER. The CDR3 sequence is CASTLTGGDNYGYTF. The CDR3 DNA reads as TGCGCCAGCACCCTAACAGGGGGAGATAACTATGGCTACACCTTC.

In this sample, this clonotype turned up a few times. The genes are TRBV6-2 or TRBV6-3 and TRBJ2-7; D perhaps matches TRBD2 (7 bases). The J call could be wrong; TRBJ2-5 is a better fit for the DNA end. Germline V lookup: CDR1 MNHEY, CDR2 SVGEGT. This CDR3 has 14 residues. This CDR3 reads CASTGVSGGETQYF. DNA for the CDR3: TGTGCCAGCACAGGGGTATCCGGGGGGGAGACCCAGTACTTC.

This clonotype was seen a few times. This CDR3 reads CASSARTGPDNEQFF. As DNA, the CDR3 is TGCGCCAGCAGCGCTAGGACAGGGCCCGACAATGAGCAGTTCTTC. The rearrangement links TRBV5-1 to TRBJ2-1, with 8 bases fitting TRBD1. This CDR3 has 15 amino acids. J was trimmed by 5 bases and V by 4 bases; bases with no gene match: 8. Per the germline V gene, CDR1 is SGHRS and CDR2 is YFSETQ.

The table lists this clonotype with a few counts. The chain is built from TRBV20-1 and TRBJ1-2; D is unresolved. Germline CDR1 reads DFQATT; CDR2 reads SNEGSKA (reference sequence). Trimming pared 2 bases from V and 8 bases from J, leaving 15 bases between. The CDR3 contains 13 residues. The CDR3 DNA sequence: TGCAGTGCTAGAAGGCAGGCCCTCCGAGGCTACACCTTC. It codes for CSARRQALRGYTF.

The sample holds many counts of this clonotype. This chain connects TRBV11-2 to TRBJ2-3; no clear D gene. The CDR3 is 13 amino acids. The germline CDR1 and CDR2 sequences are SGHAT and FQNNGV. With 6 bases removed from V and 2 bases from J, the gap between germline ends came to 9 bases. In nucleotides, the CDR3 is TGTGCCAGCAGGCCTAGAGTCACAGATACGCAGTATTTT. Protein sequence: CASRPRVTDTQYF.

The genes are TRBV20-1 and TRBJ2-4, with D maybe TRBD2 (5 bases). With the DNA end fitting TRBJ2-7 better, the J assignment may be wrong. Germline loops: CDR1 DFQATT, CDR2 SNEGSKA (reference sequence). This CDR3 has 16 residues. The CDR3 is CSARDHGPRGGYEQYF. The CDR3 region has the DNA TGCAGTGCTAGAGATCATGGACCCCGAGGAGGCTACGAGCAGTACTTC.

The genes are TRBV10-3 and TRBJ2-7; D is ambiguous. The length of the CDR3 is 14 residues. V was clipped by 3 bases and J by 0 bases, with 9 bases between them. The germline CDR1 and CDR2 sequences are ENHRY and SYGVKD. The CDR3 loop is CAISDAASSYEQYF. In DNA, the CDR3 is TGTGCCATCAGTGATGCGGCAAGCTCCTACGAGCAGTACTTC.

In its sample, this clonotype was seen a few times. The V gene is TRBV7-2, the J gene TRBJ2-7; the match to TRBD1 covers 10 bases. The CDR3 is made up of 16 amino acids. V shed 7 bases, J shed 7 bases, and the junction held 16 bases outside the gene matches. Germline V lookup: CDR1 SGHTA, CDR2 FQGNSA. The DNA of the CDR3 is TGTGCCAGCACCCTAGTCCCGACAGGGGGCGGAAATGAGCAGTACTTC. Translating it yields CASTLVPTGGGNEQYF. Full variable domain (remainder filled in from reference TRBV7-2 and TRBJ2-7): GAGVSQSPSNKVTEKGKDVELRCDPISGHTALYWYRQSLGQGLEFLIYFQGNSAPDKSGLPSDRFSAERTGGSVSTLTIQRTQQEDSAVYLCASTLVPTGGGNEQYFGPGTRLTVT.

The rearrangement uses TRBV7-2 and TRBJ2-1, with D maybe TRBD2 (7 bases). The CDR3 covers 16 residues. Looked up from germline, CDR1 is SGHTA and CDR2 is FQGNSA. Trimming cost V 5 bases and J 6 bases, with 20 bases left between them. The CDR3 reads CASSQDIVGGRNEQFF. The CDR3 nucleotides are TGTGCCAGCAGCCAAGATATAGTGGGGGGGCGCAATGAGCAGTTCTTC.